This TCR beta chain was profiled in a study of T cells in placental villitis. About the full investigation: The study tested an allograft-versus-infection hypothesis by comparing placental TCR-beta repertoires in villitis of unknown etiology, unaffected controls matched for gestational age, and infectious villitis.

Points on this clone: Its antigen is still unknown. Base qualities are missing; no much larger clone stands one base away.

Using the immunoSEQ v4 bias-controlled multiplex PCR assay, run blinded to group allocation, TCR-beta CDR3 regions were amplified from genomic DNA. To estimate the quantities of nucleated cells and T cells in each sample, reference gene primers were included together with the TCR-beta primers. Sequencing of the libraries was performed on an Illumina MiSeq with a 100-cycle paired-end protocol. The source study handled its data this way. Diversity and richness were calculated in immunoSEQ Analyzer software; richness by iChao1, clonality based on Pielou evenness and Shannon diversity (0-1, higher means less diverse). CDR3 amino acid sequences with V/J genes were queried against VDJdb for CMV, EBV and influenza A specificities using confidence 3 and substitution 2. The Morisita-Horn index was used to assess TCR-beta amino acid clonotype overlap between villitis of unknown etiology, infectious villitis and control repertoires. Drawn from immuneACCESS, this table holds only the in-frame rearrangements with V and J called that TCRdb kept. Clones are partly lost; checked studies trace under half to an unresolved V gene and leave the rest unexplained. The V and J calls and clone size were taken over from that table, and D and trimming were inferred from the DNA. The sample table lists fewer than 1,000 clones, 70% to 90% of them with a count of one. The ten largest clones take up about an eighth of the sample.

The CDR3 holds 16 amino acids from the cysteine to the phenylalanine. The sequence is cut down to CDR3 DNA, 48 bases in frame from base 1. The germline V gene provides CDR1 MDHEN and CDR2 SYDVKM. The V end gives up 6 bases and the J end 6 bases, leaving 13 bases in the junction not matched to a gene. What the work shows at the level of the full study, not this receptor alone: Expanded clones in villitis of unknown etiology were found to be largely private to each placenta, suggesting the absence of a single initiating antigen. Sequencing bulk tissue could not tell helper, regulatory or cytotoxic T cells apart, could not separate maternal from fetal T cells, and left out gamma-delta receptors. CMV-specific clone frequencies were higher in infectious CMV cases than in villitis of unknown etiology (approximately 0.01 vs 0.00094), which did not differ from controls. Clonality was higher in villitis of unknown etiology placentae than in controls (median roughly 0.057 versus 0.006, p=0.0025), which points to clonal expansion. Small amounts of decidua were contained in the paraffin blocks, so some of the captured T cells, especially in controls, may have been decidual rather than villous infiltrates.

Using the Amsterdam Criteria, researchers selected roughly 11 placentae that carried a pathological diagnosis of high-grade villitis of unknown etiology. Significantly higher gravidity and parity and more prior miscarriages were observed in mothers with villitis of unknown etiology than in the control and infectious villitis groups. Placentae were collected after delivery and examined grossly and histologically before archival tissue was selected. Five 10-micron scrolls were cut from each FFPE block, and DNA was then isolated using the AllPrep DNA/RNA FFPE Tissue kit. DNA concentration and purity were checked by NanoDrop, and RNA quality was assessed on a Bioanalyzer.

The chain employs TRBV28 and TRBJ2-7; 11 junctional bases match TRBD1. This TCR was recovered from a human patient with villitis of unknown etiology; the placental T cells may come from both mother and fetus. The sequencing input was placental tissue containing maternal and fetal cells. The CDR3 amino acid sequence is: CASRDPGGQGVSEQYF. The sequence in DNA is TGTGCCAGCAGAGATCCAGGGGGACAGGGGGTTAGCGAGCAGTACTTC. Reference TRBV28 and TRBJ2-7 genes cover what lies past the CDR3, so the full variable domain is DVKVTQSSRYLVKRTGEKVFLECVQDMDHENMFWYRQDPGLGLRLIYFSYDVKMKEKGDIPEGYSVSREKKERFSLILESASTNQTSMYLCASRDPGGQGVSEQYFGPGTRLTVT.